This T cell receptor beta chain was identified in a study of untreated major depressive disorder. Study-wide results and limits: Three preselected Vbeta families were the sole sequencing comparisons. Depressed patients' CD4+ T cells carried increased TRBV05-01 (Vbeta 5.1) usage versus control CD4+ T cells. The small study sample limits how generally findings apply.

Participants were all of European descent. Between the trimmed V and J ends, which lost 0 bases and 4 bases, there was a span of 13 bases. Per germline, CDR1 MNHEY and CDR2 SVGAGI. The CDR3 consists of 15 residues. Assay used: immunoSEQ multiplex PCR; TCRdb lists only in-frame clones, some missing. The sample consists of fewer than 25,000 clones, about 84% of them appearing once. This clone was counted only a few times. Its antigen is unidentified. The V and J genes are TRBV6-5 and TRBJ2-7; D may be TRBD1 or TRBD2 (5 bases each). Sequencing input: CD4+ T cells from PBMCs. This sequence originates from a woman aged 30 to 39 in good health. In nucleotides, the CDR3 is TGTGCCAGCAGTTACTCGAGGGGTCCCGGGTACGAGCAGTACTTC. It encodes CASSYSRGPGYEQYF.